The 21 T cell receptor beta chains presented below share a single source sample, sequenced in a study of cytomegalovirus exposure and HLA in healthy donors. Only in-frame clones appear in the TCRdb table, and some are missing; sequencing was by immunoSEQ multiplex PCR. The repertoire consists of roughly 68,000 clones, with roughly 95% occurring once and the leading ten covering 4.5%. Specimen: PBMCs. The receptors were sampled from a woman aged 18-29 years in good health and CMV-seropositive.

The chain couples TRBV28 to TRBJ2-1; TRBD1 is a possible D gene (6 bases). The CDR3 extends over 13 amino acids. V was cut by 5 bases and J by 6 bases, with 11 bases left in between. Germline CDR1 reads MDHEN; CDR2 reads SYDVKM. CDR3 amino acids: CASSTQGFNEQFF. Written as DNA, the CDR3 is TGTGCCAGCAGTACCCAGGGGTTCAATGAGCAGTTCTTC.

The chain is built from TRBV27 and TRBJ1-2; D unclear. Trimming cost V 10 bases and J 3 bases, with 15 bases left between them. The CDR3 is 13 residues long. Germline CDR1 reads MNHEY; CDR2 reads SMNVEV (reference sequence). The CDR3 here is CATQSGRDYGYTF. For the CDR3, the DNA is TGTGCCACCCAATCTGGGAGGGACTATGGCTACACCTTC.

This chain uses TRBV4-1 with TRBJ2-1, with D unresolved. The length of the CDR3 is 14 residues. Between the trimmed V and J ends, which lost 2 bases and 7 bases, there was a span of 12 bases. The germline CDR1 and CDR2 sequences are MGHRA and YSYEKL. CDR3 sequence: CASSQQRQINEQFF. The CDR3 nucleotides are TGCGCCAGCAGCCAACAGCGTCAAATAAATGAGCAGTTCTTC.

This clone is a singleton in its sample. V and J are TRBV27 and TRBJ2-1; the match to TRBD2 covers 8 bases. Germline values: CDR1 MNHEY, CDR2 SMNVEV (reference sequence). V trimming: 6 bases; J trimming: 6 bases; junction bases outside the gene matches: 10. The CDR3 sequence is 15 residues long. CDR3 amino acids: CASSPGLDYPNEQFF. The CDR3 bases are TGTGCCAGCAGCCCGGGACTAGATTATCCCAATGAGCAGTTCTTC.

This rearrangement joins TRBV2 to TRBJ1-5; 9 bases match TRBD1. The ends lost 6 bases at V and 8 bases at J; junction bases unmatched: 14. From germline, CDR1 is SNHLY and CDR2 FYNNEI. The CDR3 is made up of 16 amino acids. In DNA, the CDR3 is TGTGCCAGCAGGGAAACCGGGACAGGGCCCGGGGAGCCCCAGCATTTT. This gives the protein CASRETGTGPGEPQHF.

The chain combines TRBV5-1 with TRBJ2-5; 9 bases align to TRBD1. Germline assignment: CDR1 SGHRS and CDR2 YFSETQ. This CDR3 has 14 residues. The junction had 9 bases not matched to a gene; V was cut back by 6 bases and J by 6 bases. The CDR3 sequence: CASKDRGDTKTQYF. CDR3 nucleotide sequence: TGCGCCAGCAAAGACAGGGGGGATACGAAGACCCAGTACTTC.

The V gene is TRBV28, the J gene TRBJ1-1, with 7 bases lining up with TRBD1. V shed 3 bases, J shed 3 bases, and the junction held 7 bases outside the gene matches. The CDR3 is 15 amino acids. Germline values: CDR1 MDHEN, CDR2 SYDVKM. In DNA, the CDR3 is TGTGCCAGCAGTTTGACAAGGGGGCGAGACACTGAAGCTTTCTTT. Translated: CASSLTRGRDTEAFF.

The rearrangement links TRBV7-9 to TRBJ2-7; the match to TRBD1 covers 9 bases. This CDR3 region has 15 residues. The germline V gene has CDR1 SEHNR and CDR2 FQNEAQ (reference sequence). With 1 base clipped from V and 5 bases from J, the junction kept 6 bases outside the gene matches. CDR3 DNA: TGTGCCAGCAGCTTAGATGGGACAGGGACCGACGAGCAGTACTTC. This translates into CASSLDGTGTDEQYF.

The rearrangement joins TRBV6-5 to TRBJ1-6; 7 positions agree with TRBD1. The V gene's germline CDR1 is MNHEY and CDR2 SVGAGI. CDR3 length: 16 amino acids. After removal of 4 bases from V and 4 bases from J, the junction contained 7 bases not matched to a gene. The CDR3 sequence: CASSWTTGQYNSPLHF. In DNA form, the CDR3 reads TGTGCCAGCAGTTGGACGACAGGGCAGTATAATTCACCCCTCCACTTT.

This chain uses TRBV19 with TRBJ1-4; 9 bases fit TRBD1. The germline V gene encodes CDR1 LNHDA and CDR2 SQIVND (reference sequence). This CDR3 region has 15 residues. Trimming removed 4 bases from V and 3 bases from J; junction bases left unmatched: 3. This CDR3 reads CASSSRDRANEKLFF. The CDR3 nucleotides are TGTGCCAGTAGTAGCCGGGACAGGGCTAATGAAAAACTGTTTTTT.

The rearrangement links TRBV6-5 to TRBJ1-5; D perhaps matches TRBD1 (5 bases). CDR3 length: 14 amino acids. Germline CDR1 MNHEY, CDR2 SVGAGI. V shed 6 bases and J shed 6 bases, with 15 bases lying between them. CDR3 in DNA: TGTGCCAGCAGGAAAGAGGCCGGGGGTCAGCCCCAGCATTTT. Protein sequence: CASRKEAGGQPQHF.

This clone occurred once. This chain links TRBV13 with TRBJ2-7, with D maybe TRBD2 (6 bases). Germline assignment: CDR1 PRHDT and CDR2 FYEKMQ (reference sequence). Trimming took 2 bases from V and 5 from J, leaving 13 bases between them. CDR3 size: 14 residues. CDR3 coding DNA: TGTGCCAGCAGCTTATGGGGAGGCCAGCACGAGCAGTACTTC. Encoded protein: CASSLWGGQHEQYF.

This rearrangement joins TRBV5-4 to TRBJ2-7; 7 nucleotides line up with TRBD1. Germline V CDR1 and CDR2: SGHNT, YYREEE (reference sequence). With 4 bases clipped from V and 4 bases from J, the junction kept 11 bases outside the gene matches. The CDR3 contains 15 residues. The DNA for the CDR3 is TGTGCCAGCAGCCCGGGCTCGCAGGGGGTGTACGAGCAGTACTTC. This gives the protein CASSPGSQGVYEQYF.

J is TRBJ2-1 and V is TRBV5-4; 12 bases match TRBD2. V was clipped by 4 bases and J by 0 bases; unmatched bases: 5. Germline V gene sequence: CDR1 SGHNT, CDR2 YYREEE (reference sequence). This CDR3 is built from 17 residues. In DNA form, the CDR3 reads TGTGCCAGCAGCCCCAGGACTAGCGGGATCTCCTACAATGAGCAGTTCTTC. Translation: CASSPRTSGISYNEQFF.

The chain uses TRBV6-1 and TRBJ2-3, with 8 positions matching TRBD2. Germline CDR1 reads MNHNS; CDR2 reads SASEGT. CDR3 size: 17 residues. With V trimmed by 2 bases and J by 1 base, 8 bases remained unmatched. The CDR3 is CASSESVSGVGTDTQYF. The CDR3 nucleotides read TGTGCCAGCAGTGAATCGGTTAGCGGGGTGGGCACAGATACGCAGTATTTT.

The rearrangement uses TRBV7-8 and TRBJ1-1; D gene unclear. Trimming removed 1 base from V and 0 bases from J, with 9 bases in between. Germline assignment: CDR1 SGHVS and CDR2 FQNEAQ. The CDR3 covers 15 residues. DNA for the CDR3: TGTGCCAGCAGCTTAGGGCCGTCTGTGAACACTGAAGCTTTCTTT. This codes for CASSLGPSVNTEAFF.

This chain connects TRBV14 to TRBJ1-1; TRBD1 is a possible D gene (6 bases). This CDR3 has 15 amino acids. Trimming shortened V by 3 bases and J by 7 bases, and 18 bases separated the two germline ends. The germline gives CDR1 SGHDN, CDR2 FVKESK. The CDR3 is CASSHNSAGTREAFF. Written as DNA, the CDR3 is TGTGCCAGCAGCCATAACTCAGCCGGGACACGTGAAGCTTTCTTT.

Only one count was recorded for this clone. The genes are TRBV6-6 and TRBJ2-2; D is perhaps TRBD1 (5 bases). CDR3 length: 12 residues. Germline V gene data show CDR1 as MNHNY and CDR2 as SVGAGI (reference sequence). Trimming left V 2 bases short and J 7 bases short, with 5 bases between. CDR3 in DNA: TGTGCCAGCAGTTACAGGGGCGGGGAGCTGTTTTTT. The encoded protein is CASSYRGGELFF.

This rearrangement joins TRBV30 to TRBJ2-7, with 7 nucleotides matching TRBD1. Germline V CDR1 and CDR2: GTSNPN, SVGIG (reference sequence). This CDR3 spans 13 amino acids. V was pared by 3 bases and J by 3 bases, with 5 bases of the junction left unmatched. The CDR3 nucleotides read TGTGCCTGGAGAGAGCAGGGGGTCTACGAGCAGTACTTC. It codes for CAWREQGVYEQYF.

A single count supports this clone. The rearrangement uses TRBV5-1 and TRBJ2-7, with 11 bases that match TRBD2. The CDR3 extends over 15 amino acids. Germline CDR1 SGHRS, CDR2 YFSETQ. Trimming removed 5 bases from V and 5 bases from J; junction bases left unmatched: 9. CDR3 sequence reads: CASRSTSGSNHEQYF. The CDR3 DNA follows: TGCGCCAGCAGGTCAACTAGCGGGAGTAATCACGAGCAGTACTTC.

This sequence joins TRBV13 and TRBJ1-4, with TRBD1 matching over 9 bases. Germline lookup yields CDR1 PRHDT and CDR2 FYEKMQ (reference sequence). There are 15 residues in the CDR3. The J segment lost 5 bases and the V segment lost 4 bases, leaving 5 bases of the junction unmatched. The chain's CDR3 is CASSYTGQGNEKLFF. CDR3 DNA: TGTGCCAGCAGCTACACGGGACAGGGAAATGAAAAACTGTTTTTT.